The T cell receptor (beta chain) under discussion was sequenced for a study of response to subunit inactivated influenza vaccine. Study-level findings and limits: Seasonal influenza vaccination, on each occasion, was suggested by the authors to recruit few new T cells.

TCRdb ran MiXCR on the RT-PCR reads and lists one entry per CDR3 protein. The profile shows approximately 500,000 distinct CDR3 sequences, approximately 13% of them singletons. A note on this clonotype: Its specificity is not known.

The source is a man in his forties or fifties who received an inactivated influenza vaccine. The sequenced sample was PBMCs from blood, obtained around seven weeks after vaccination.

The CDR3 loop reads CASSADYVAQETQYF. DNA for the CDR3: TGTGCCAGCAGCGCAGATTACGTGGCCCAAGAGACCCAGTACTTC. V usage is TRBV9 and J usage is TRBJ2-5; D unclear. The germline V gene encodes CDR1 SGDLS and CDR2 YYNGEE. CDR3 length equals 15 residues. V was shortened by 3 bases and J by 1 base, with 13 bases between the two germline ends.